These T cell receptor beta chains were read from a single sample in a study of OX40 agonist ivuxolimab in advanced cancers. Profiling relied on immunoSEQ multiplex PCR, and the TCRdb table lists in-frame clones only, not all of them. Among 71,000 or so clones, approximately 93% were seen once, and the ten largest hold about 6.4%. Source: CD4+ or CD8+ T cells sorted from blood, taken in a trial of the OX40 agonist ivuxolimab. The origin of the receptors is an adult with an advanced solid tumor such as melanoma, head and neck, liver or kidney cancer. Each CDR3 is given with its conserved first and last residue. The D gene is left open where the match is weak. Not every row has a clone size; where given, it reads once, few, many or a size class.

J,size,length,D,V,CDR3,DNA
TRBJ2-7,.,13,.,TRBV5-6,CASSFGSSYEQYF,TGTGCCAGCAGCTTTGGGAGCTCCTACGAGCAGTACTTC
TRBJ2-1,.,15,TRBD2,TRBV4-1,CASSQDLAGGTEQFF,TGCGCCAGCAGCCAAGATCTAGCGGGAGGGACTGAGCAGTTCTTC
TRBJ2-5,.,14,.,TRBV21-1,CASSTTENQETQYF,TGTGCCAGCAGCACCACAGAGAACCAAGAGACCCAGTACTTC
TRBJ1-1,.,13,.,TRBV30,CAWSLKGFPEAFF,TGTGCCTGGAGTTTGAAGGGCTTCCCGGAAGCTTTCTTT
TRBJ2-3,.,17,TRBD2,TRBV15,CATSRDPGLEDPDTQYF,TGTGCCACCAGCAGAGATCCCGGACTAGAAGACCCAGATACGCAGTATTTT
TRBJ1-3,.,16,.,TRBV4-1,CASSQVLQGSGNTIYF,TGCGCCAGCAGCCAAGTTCTTCAGGGCTCTGGAAACACCATATATTTT
TRBJ2-7,.,11,.,TRBV20-1,CSADTGQEQYF,TGCAGTGCTGATACCGGGCAGGAGCAGTACTTC
TRBJ2-7,.,12,.,TRBV13,CASSRSGYEQYF,TGTGCCAGCAGCCGGTCGGGCTACGAGCAGTACTTC
TRBJ1-1,once,12,.,TRBV5-1,CASSIGETEAFF,TGCGCCAGCAGCATAGGAGAAACTGAAGCTTTCTTT
TRBJ2-1,.,13,TRBD2,TRBV7-8,CASGLAGDNEQFF,TGTGCCAGTGGACTAGCGGGAGACAATGAGCAGTTCTTC
TRBJ1-3,.,14,.,TRBV10-3,CAISGTPRSDTIYF,TGTGCCATCTCGGGGACCCCAAGGTCGGACACCATATATTTT
TRBJ2-5,.,17,.,TRBV7-9,CASSGTDGNDSQETQYF,TGTGCCAGCAGCGGCACGGACGGCAACGATTCTCAAGAGACCCAGTACTTC
TRBJ2-7,.,14,.,TRBV7-9,CASSRTGISYEQYF,TGTGCCAGCAGCCGGACTGGCATCTCCTACGAGCAGTACTTC
TRBJ2-7,.,14,.,TRBV7-9,CASSPPSGPYEQYF,TGTGCCAGCAGCCCACCCAGCGGCCCCTACGAGCAGTACTTC
TRBJ2-3,once,20,TRBD2,TRBV27,CASSLVSWTSGGAQSDTQYF,TGTGCCAGCAGTTTGGTTTCATGGACTAGCGGGGGGGCGCAGTCAGATACGCAGTATTTT
TRBJ1-6,.,15,.,TRBV19,CASSTRQVHNSPLHF,TGTGCCAGTAGTACTCGACAGGTCCACAATTCACCCCTCCACTTT
TRBJ2-7,.,15,.,TRBV6-5,CASSYTLDGPYEQYF,TGTGCCAGCAGTTACACTTTGGACGGTCCCTACGAGCAGTACTTC
TRBJ2-3,.,13,.,TRBV6-5,CATWDIWTDTQYF,TGTGCCACCTGGGACATTTGGACAGATACGCAGTATTTT
TRBJ1-6,.,14,TRBD1,TRBV28,CASSSGQENSPLHF,TGTGCCAGCAGTTCGGGACAGGAAAATTCACCCCTCCACTTT
TRBJ1-1,.,17,.,TRBV13,CASSSRDTTAMNTEAFF,TGTGCCAGCAGCTCCCGGGACACCACGGCGATGAACACTGAAGCTTTCTTT
TRBJ1-2,.,11,.,TRBV29-1,CSVHGGYGYTF,TGCAGCGTTCATGGAGGCTATGGCTACACCTTC
TRBJ2-7,once,14,TRBD2,TRBV19,CASSIGGGDYEQYF,TGTGCCAGTAGTATAGGGGGAGGGGACTACGAGCAGTACTTC
TRBJ2-2,.,14,.,TRBV9,CASSVGHKTGELFF,TGTGCCAGCAGCGTAGGGCATAAGACCGGGGAGCTGTTTTTT
TRBJ1-2,.,15,.,TRBV6-5,CASSYGAGPGDGYTF,TGTGCCAGCAGTTACGGGGCAGGGCCGGGGGATGGCTACACCTTC
TRBJ2-6,.,17,TRBD1,TRBV7-9,CASSFGTALSGANVLTF,TGTGCCAGCAGCTTCGGGACAGCACTCTCTGGGGCCAACGTCCTGACTTTC
TRBJ1-1,.,15,.,TRBV19,CASSISGGTVDEAFF,TGTGCCAGTAGTATAAGTGGAGGGACGGTAGATGAAGCTTTCTTT
TRBJ2-7,.,14,.,TRBV6-1,CASSESGTNYEQYF,TGTGCCAGCAGTGAATCGGGCACCAACTACGAGCAGTACTTC
TRBJ2-1,.,15,TRBD1,TRBV25-1,CASSRQGSSYNEQFF,TGTGCCAGCAGCAGACAGGGGAGCTCCTACAATGAGCAGTTCTTC
TRBJ1-1,.,16,.,TRBV4-3,CASSQSYSEMNTEAFF,TGCGCCAGCAGCCAATCATACAGCGAAATGAACACTGAAGCTTTCTTT
TRBJ1-4,.,14,.,TRBV27,CASSDGYPNEKLFF,TGTGCCAGCAGTGATGGATATCCTAATGAAAAACTGTTTTTT
TRBJ2-2,.,15,TRBD1,TRBV13,CASSPGQGNTGELFF,TGTGCCAGCAGCCCAGGACAGGGCAACACCGGGGAGCTGTTTTTT
TRBJ2-1,.,12,.,TRBV28,CATQDSYNEQFF,TGTGCCACCCAAGACTCTTACAATGAGCAGTTCTTC
TRBJ2-7,once,14,.,TRBV11-2,CASKVGTVMHEQYF,TGTGCCAGCAAGGTCGGGACGGTTATGCACGAGCAGTACTTC
TRBJ2-7,once,17,.,TRBV5-1,CASSLGHGDRDSYEQYF,TGCGCCAGCAGCTTGGGCCACGGGGACCGAGACTCCTACGAGCAGTACTTC
TRBJ1-3,.,14,.,TRBV6-5,CASSSWDRGNTIYF,TGTGCCAGCAGTTCATGGGATAGGGGAAACACCATATATTTT